Given below is one TCR beta chain in context. Its antigen is not identified. The CDR3 is 16 residues long. The V gene end was trimmed by 4 bases and the J gene end by 0 bases; junction bases not matched to a gene: 3. In germline, CDR1 is LNHDA, CDR2 SQIVND (reference sequence). This sample was taken from a study of cytomegalovirus exposure and HLA in healthy donors. Study findings and constraints: DRB1 showed the most TCR associations and HLA-C the fewest in a later analysis, as rates varied by HLA locus. Trimming of TCR beta V- and J-genes showed a link, identified in a later analysis, to a missense DCLRE1C variant.

13 Jbeta primers and 60 Vbeta primers were used for the PCR. Profiling relied on immunoSEQ multiplex PCR, and the TCRdb table lists in-frame clones only, not all of them. The table records about 76,000 clones, over 60% of them present only once. The TCR comes from a woman aged 40 to 49 in good health and CMV-seropositive. Sequencing used PBMCs. V is TRBV19 and J is TRBJ2-6; 7 nucleotides align to TRBD2. CDR3 residues: CASSREGFSGANVLTF. DNA of the CDR3: TGTGCCAGTAGTAGGGAGGGCTTCTCTGGGGCCAACGTCCTGACTTTC.